A single sample is the source of the 29 T cell receptor beta chains below, sequenced in a study of cytomegalovirus exposure and HLA in healthy donors. In the PCR, 60 Vbeta and 13 Jbeta primers were used. The table came from immunoSEQ multiplex PCR; TCRdb's copy has only in-frame clones and leaves some out. The sample holds a few hundred thousand clones, over 65% seen once. Sequencing input: PBMCs. The source of these receptors is an older woman in good health and CMV-seropositive.

A single count supports this clone. CDR3 nucleotide sequence: TGTGCCAGTAGTCTACAGGGAAGCAATCAGCCCCAGCATTTT. It is translated as CASSLQGSNQPQHF. This rearrangement joins TRBV19 to TRBJ1-5; TRBD1 is a possible D gene (6 bases). Germline values: CDR1 LNHDA, CDR2 SQIVND (reference sequence). CDR3 length: 14 residues. Between the trimmed V and J ends, which lost 5 bases and 1 base, there was a span of 9 bases. The full variable domain, with the rest looked up from reference TRBV19 and TRBJ1-5, is DGGITQSPKYLFRKEGQNVTLSCEQNLNHDAMYWYRQDPGQGLRLIYYSQIVNDFQKGDIAEGYSVSREKKESFPLTVTSAQKNPTAFYLCASSLQGSNQPQHFGDGTRLSIL.

The CDR3 nucleotides are TGCGCCAGCAGCTTGGTGCGAGGACAGAACACTGAAGCTTTCTTT. Its protein is CASSLVRGQNTEAFF. The chain uses TRBV5-1 and TRBJ1-1, with TRBD1 as a possible D gene (5 bases). Trimming cost V 0 bases and J 1 base, with 10 bases left between them. The CDR3 sequence is 15 residues long. Germline V CDR1 and CDR2: SGHRS, YFSETQ.

This rearrangement joins TRBV5-1 to TRBJ1-2; TRBD1 agrees at 7 bases. From germline, CDR1 is SGHRS and CDR2 YFSETQ. The CDR3 is 14 residues long. The V and J ends lost 3 bases and 0 bases, in that order; junction bases with no gene match: 2. The CDR3: CASSSGQTNYGYTF. CDR3 DNA sequence: TGCGCCAGCAGCTCGGGACAGACTAACTATGGCTACACCTTC.

V usage is TRBV6-1 and J usage is TRBJ1-5; 7 bases fit TRBD1. In germline, CDR1 is MNHNS, CDR2 SASEGT. J gave up 3 bases and V 5 bases, and 4 bases lay outside the gene matches. The CDR3 has 14 amino acids. CDR3 amino acids: CASSWDSNNQPQHF. CDR3 nucleotides: TGTGCCAGCAGTTGGGACAGCAACAATCAGCCCCAGCATTTT.

The chain carries TRBV5-1 and TRBJ2-5, with D possibly being TRBD1 (5 bases). This CDR3 has 13 residues. V was shortened by 3 bases and J by 2 bases, with 8 bases between the two germline ends. Germline V gene data show CDR1 as SGHRS and CDR2 as YFSETQ. For the CDR3, the DNA is TGCGCCAGCAGCTCAACAGGTCAAGAGACCCAGTACTTC. This encodes CASSSTGQETQYF.

The rearrangement joins TRBV15 to TRBJ1-4; D remains ambiguous. The CDR3 consists of 13 residues. The ends were cut back, 0 bases at V and 5 bases at J, with 4 bases in the middle. Per the germline V gene, CDR1 is LNHNV and CDR2 is YYDKDF (reference sequence). This chain's CDR3 is CATSRDPNEKLFF. The DNA for the CDR3 is TGTGCCACCAGCAGAGACCCGAATGAAAAACTGTTTTTT.

The rearrangement links TRBV5-1 to TRBJ1-2, with 7 positions matching TRBD1. V gave up 2 bases and J gave up 0 bases; unmatched junction bases: 4. CDR1 and CDR2 (germline): SGHRS, YFSETQ. CDR3 length: 15 amino acids. The DNA of the CDR3 is TGCGCCAGCAGCTTTACAGGGGTTCCTAACTATGGCTACACCTTC. As protein: CASSFTGVPNYGYTF.

The chain has TRBV19 and TRBJ1-1; perhaps TRBD1 as D (5 bases). The V gene's germline CDR1 is LNHDA and CDR2 SQIVND (reference sequence). The CDR3 is 17 amino acids. V was shortened by 3 bases and J by 2 bases, with 19 bases between the two germline ends. The DNA of the CDR3 is TGTGCCAGTAGTATTAAGTTACACGGGGGTTTCAACACTGAAGCTTTCTTT. It yields the protein CASSIKLHGGFNTEAFF.

The chain links TRBV21-1 to TRBJ2-7; the DNA was not used to check the table's D call, TRBD1. TRBV21-1 is marked as a pseudogene. The CDR3 totals 15 residues. The CDR3 reads CASSSLRGGVYEQYF. In DNA form, the CDR3 reads TGTGCCAGCAGCTCTTTGCGAGGGGGCGTTTACGAGCAGTACTTC.

The chain uses TRBV18 and TRBJ1-1, with unresolved D. Trimming took 0 bases from V and 2 from J, leaving 7 bases between them. The CDR3 extends over 14 amino acids. The germline CDR1 and CDR2 sequences are KGHSH and LQKENI. The CDR3 loop is CASSPPGGNTEAFF. The CDR3 DNA reads TGTGCCAGCTCACCACCGGGAGGCAACACTGAAGCTTTCTTT.

The genes are TRBV7-3 and TRBJ1-6, with D hard to call. The CDR3 loop spans 13 amino acids. Per germline, CDR1 SGHTA and CDR2 FQGTGA. V gave up 2 bases and J gave up 8 bases, with 7 bases separating them. The CDR3 region is CASSLFEDSPLHF. As DNA, the CDR3 is TGTGCCAGCAGCTTATTTGAGGATTCACCCCTCCACTTT.

The rearrangement links TRBV30 to TRBJ2-7, with 13 bases fitting TRBD2. In germline, CDR1 is GTSNPN, CDR2 SVGIG (reference sequence). Trimming took 1 base from V and 2 from J; bases not matched to a gene: 5. The CDR3 spans 16 residues. This CDR3 reads CAWSDPTSGRAYEQYF. CDR3 DNA: TGTGCCTGGAGTGACCCTACTAGCGGGAGGGCCTACGAGCAGTACTTC.

This chain connects TRBV5-4 to TRBJ2-7; 13 nucleotides align to TRBD2. Germline trimming cut 0 bases from V and 9 bases from J; bases unmatched to any gene: 6. Germline lookup yields CDR1 SGHNT and CDR2 YYREEE (reference sequence). The CDR3 is 15 amino acids. CDR3 DNA: TGTGCCAGCAGCTTGGCGGGACTAGCGGGGATGGGGCAGTACTTC. Amino acids: CASSLAGLAGMGQYF.

The chain combines TRBV5-1 with TRBJ2-3, with D perhaps matching TRBD1 (6 bases). Trimming removed 7 bases at V and 2 bases at J, with 14 bases between. Germline loops: CDR1 SGHRS, CDR2 YFSETQ. CDR3 size: 14 residues. CDR3 residues: CASDTGTLTDTQYF. In DNA, the CDR3 is TGCGCCAGCGACACAGGGACCCTCACAGATACGCAGTATTTT.

The V call is TRBV11-3, the J call TRBJ2-1; TRBD2 might be the D (7 bases). Trimming stripped 3 bases from V and 3 bases from J, with 12 bases between. Germline CDR1 reads SGHNT; CDR2 reads YENEEA. The CDR3 is made up of 15 amino acids. In nucleotides, the CDR3 is TGTGCCAGCAGCTTCGCGGGGGCCGTCTACAATGAGCAGTTCTTC. Its protein product is CASSFAGAVYNEQFF.

The chain has TRBV18 and TRBJ2-2; a possible D gene is TRBD1 (6 bases). The CDR3 has 16 amino acids. Trimming pared 5 bases from V and 4 bases from J, leaving 17 bases between. Per the germline V gene, CDR1 is KGHSH and CDR2 is LQKENI. The CDR3 loop is CASSTDLDRPTGELFF. CDR3 nucleotides: TGTGCCAGCTCAACCGACCTGGACAGACCCACCGGGGAGCTGTTTTTT.

Worth noting for this clone: A read error may produce the germline difference seen at one junction end. V gene TRBV7-9 combines with J gene TRBJ2-7; 7 bases align to TRBD1. The CDR3 totals 16 residues. In germline, CDR1 is SEHNR, CDR2 FQNEAQ (reference sequence). CDR3 sequence: CSSSARGTVGAYEQYF. In DNA, the CDR3 is TGTTCCAGCAGCGCGCGTGGGACAGTGGGAGCCTACGAGCAGTACTTC.

CDR3 protein: CASSEFRQGVAGELFF. The CDR3 nucleotides read TGTGCCAGCAGTGAATTCCGACAGGGGGTCGCCGGGGAGCTGTTTTTT. The chain employs TRBV25-1 and TRBJ2-2; 9 positions agree with TRBD1. Germline CDR1 is MGHDK and CDR2 is SYGVNS. The CDR3 contains 16 residues. V lost 1 base, J lost 6 bases, and 6 bases stayed unmatched.

This clone was seen only once. V is TRBV4-2 and J is TRBJ1-1, with 10 bases aligning to TRBD1. The CDR3 is 17 residues long. V lost 2 bases to trimming and J lost 1 base; unmatched junction nucleotides: 7. In germline, CDR1 is LGHNA, CDR2 YNFKEQ. The CDR3 region has the DNA TGTGCCAGCAGCCAATGGACAGGGGGGTCAAGGAACACTGAAGCTTTCTTT. Translation gives CASSQWTGGSRNTEAFF.

The V and J genes are TRBV6-1 and TRBJ2-3; D may be TRBD2 (6 bases). V was pared by 1 base and J by 4 bases, with 12 bases between. The CDR3 covers 15 residues. CDR1 is MNHNS, CDR2 SASEGT, per germline. The CDR3 sequence is CASSEGGGYSDTQYF. The CDR3 bases are TGTGCCAGCAGTGAAGGTGGAGGGTACTCAGATACGCAGTATTTT.

The V and J genes are TRBV7-2 and TRBJ2-5; D gene unclear. Germline V gives CDR1 SGHTA, CDR2 FQGNSA. V lost 2 bases and J 5 bases, leaving 12 bases between the germline ends. CDR3 size: 14 residues. This chain's CDR3 is CASSLIRATETQYF. Written as DNA, the CDR3 is TGTGCCAGCAGCTTAATACGTGCTACGGAGACCCAGTACTTC.

The V gene is TRBV5-1, the J gene TRBJ1-3; D is perhaps TRBD1 (6 bases). The CDR3 sequence is 15 residues long. Trimming took off 0 bases at V and 4 bases at J, with 11 bases between the two ends. Germline V gene data show CDR1 as SGHRS and CDR2 as YFSETQ. The CDR3 DNA follows: TGCGCCAGCAGCTTGGACAGGGCCGGCGGAAACACCATATATTTT. Protein product: CASSLDRAGGNTIYF.

Concerning this clone itself: This sample also contains other DNA sequences that code for the same CDR3. The chain couples TRBV6-5 to TRBJ1-3; D possibly corresponds to TRBD1 (5 bases). Germline lookup yields CDR1 MNHEY and CDR2 SVGAGI. The CDR3 has 16 amino acids. The V gene lost 0 bases and the J gene lost 0 bases, with 9 bases spanning the gap. DNA of the CDR3: TGTGCCAGCAGTTACTCGAGCAGGGTCTCTGGAAACACCATATATTTT. Protein sequence: CASSYSSRVSGNTIYF.

This chain joins TRBV30 and TRBJ2-3; a weak D match, TRBD2 (5 bases). CDR3 length: 12 amino acids. V gave up 0 bases and J gave up 7 bases, with 8 bases separating them. Germline assignment: CDR1 GTSNPN and CDR2 SVGIG (reference sequence). CDR3 sequence reads: CAWSVVGNTQYF. In DNA form, the CDR3 reads TGTGCCTGGAGTGTAGTCGGGAATACGCAGTATTTT.

This chain connects TRBV6-1 to TRBJ1-1, with 8 bases aligning to TRBD1. Germline V lookup: CDR1 MNHNS, CDR2 SASEGT. There are 14 residues in the CDR3. The V segment lost 5 bases and the J segment 1 base; nucleotides outside the gene matches: 3. This CDR3 is CASSWDRSNTEAFF. For the CDR3, the DNA is TGTGCCAGCAGTTGGGACAGGTCGAACACTGAAGCTTTCTTT.

The chain combines TRBV7-9 with TRBJ2-1; TRBD2 aligns across 9 bases. V was clipped by 3 bases and J by 8 bases; unmatched bases: 5. This CDR3 has 14 amino acids. CDR1 is SEHNR, CDR2 FQNEAQ, per germline (reference sequence). CDR3 bases: TGTGCCAGCAGCTTTTTTACTAGCGGGTATGAGCAGTTCTTC. This translates into CASSFFTSGYEQFF.

This chain connects TRBV28 to TRBJ1-6; no firm D call. CDR1 is MDHEN and CDR2 is SYDVKM in the germline V gene. This CDR3 has 14 residues. V gave up 4 bases and J gave up 11 bases, with 15 bases separating them. CDR3 in DNA: TGTGCCAGCAGTTCCTCTTCATACATTACACCCCTCCACTTT. This gives the protein CASSSSSYITPLHF.

The rearrangement uses TRBV7-2 and TRBJ2-3, with D possibly being TRBD2 (7 bases). The CDR3 length is 15 residues. CDR1 and CDR2 from the germline V gene are SGHTA and FQGNSA. V shed 3 bases and J shed 4 bases, with 14 bases lying between them. Here the CDR3 reads CASSFSGGMADTQYF. DNA for the CDR3: TGTGCCAGCAGCTTTTCGGGGGGCATGGCAGATACGCAGTATTTT.

The V gene is TRBV18, the J gene TRBJ2-7; 7 bases align to TRBD2. CDR3 length equals 16 residues. In germline, CDR1 is KGHSH, CDR2 LQKENI. The junction had 9 bases not matched to a gene; V was cut back by 2 bases and J by 2 bases. Written as DNA, the CDR3 is TGTGCCAGCTCACCAGGAGGCGGGGGACTTACCTACGAGCAGTACTTC. Translation: CASSPGGGGLTYEQYF. The complete variable domain, with remaining parts taken from reference TRBV18 and TRBJ2-7, reads NAGVMQNPRHLVRRRGQEARLRCSPMKGHSHVYWYRQLPEEGLKFMVYLQKENIIDESGMPKERFSAEFPKEGPSILRIQQVVRGDSAAYFCASSPGGGGLTYEQYFGPGTRLTVT.